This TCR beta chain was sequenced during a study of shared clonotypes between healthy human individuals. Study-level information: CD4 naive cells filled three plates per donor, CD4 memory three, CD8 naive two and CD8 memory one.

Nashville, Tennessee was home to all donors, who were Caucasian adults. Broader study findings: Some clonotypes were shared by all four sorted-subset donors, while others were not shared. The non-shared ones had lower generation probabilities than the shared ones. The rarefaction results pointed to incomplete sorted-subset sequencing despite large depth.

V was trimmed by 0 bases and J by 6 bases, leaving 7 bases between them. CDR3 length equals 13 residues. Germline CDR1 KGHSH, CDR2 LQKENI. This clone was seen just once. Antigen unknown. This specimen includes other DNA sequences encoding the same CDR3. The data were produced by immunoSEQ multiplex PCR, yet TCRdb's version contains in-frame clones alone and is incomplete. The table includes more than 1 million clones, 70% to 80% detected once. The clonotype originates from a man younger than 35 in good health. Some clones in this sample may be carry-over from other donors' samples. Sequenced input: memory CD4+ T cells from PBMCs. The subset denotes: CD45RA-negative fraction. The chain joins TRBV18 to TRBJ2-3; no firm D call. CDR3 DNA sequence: TGTGCCAGCTCACCACCGGCTGTGGATACGCAGTATTTT. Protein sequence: CASSPPAVDTQYF.